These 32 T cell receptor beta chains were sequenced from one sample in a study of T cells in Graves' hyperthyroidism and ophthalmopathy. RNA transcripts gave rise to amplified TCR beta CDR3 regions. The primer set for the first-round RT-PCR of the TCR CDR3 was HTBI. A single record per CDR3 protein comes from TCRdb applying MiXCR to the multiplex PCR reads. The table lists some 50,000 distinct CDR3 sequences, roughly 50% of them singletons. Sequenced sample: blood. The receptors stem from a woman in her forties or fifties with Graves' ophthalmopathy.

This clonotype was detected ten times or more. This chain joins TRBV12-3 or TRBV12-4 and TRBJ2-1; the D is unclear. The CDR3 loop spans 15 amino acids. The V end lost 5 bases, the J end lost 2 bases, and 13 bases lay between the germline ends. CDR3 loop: CASSETSVAYNEQFF. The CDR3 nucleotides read TGTGCCAGCAGTGAAACTTCGGTAGCCTACAATGAGCAGTTCTTC.

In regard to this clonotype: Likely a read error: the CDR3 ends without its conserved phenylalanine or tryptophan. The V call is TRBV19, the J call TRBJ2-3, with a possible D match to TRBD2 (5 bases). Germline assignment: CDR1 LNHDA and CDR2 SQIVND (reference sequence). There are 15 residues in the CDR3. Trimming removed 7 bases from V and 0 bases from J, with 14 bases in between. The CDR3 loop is CASIPSRGSTDTQYL. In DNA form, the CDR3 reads TGTGCCAGTATCCCTAGCAGAGGTAGCACAGATACGCAGTATCTT.

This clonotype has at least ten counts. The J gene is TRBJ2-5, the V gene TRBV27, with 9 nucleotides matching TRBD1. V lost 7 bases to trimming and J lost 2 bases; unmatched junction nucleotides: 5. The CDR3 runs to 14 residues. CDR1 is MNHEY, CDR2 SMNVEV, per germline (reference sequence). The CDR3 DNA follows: TGTGCCAGCACAGGACAGGGGAGTCAAGAGACCCAGTACTTC. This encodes CASTGQGSQETQYF.

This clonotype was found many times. In nucleotides, the CDR3 is TGTGCCAGCAGCTACGAAAGAATCCGTGGCTACACCTTC. It encodes CASSYERIRGYTF. The chain employs TRBV7-9 and TRBJ1-2; D call uncertain. Trimming removed 4 bases from V and 7 bases from J, with 13 bases in between. Germline CDR1 SEHNR, CDR2 FQNEAQ (reference sequence). This CDR3 comprises 13 residues.

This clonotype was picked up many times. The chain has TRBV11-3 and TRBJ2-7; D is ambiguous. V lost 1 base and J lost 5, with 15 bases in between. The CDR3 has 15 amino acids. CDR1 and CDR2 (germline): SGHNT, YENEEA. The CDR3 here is CASSLGAPGGDEQYF. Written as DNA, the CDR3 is TGTGCCAGCAGCTTAGGTGCCCCGGGCGGCGACGAGCAGTACTTC.

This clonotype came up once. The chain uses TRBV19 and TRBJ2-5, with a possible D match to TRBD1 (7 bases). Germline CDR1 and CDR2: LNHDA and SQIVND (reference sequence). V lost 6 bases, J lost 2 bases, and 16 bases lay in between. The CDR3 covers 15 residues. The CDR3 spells CASSDQGGRQETQYF. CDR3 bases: TGTGCCAGTAGCGACCAGGGGGGTCGACAAGAGACCCAGTACTTC.

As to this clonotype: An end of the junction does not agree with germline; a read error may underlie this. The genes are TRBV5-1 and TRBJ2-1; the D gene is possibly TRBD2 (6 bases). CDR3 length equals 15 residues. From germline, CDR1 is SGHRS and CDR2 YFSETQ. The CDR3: CASGLSSGAVNEQFF. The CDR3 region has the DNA TGCGCCAGCGGCTTAAGTAGCGGCGCGGTTAATGAGCAGTTCTTC.

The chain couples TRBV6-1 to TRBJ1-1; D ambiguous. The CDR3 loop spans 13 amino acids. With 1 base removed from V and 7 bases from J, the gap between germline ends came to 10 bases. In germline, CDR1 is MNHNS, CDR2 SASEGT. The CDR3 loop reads CASSEGRVGEAFF. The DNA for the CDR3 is TGTGCCAGCAGTGAAGGGAGGGTAGGTGAAGCTTTCTTT.

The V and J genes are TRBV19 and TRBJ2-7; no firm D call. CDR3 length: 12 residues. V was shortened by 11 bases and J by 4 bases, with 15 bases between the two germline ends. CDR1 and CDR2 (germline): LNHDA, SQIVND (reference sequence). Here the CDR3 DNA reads TGTGCCGCTGGAACAGCCCCTTACGAGCAGTACGTC. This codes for CAAGTAPYEQYV.

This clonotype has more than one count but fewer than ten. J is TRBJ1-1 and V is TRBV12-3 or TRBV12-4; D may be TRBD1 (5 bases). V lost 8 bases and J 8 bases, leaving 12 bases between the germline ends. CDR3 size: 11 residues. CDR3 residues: CASGLQEEAFF. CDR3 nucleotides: TGTGCCAGCGGGTTACAGGAGGAAGCTTTCTTT.

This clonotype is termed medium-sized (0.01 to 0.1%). The CDR3 nucleotides read TGCGCCAGCAGCGCAACCGGGACAGGGGCCGAGCAGTACTTC. Translating it yields CASSATGTGAEQYF. The chain has TRBV5-1 and TRBJ2-7; 10 bases are a match to TRBD1. J lost 6 bases, V lost 4 bases, and 7 bases had no gene match. Germline CDR1 SGHRS, CDR2 YFSETQ. The CDR3 totals 14 residues. Filled out from reference TRBV5-1 and TRBJ2-7, the complete variable domain reads KAGVTQTPRYLIKTRGQQVTLSCSPISGHRSVSWYQQTPGQGLQFLFEYFSETQRNKGNFPGRFSGRQFSNSRSEMNVSTLELGDSALYLCASSATGTGAEQYFGPGTRLTVT.

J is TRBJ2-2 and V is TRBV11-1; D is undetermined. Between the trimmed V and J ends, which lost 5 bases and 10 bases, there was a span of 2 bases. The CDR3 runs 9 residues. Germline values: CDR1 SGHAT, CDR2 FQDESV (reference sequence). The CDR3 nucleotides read TGTGCCAGCAGCACGGAGCTGTTTTTT. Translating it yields CASSTELFF.

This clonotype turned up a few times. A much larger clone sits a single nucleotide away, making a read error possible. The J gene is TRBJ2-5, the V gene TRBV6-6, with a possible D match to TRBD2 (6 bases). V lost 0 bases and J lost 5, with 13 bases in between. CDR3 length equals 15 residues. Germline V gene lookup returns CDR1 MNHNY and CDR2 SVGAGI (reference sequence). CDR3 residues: CASSYSGGFGETQYF. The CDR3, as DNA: TGTGCCAGCAGTTACTCGGGGGGATTCGGGGAGACCCAGTACTTC.

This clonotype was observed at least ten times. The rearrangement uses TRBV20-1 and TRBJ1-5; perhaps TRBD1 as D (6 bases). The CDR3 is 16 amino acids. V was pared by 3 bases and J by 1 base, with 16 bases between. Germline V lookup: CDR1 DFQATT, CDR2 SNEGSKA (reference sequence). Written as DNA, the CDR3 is TGCAGTGCTAGGCACTTCTCAGGGGACAGCAATCAGCCCCAGCATTTT. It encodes CSARHFSGDSNQPQHF.

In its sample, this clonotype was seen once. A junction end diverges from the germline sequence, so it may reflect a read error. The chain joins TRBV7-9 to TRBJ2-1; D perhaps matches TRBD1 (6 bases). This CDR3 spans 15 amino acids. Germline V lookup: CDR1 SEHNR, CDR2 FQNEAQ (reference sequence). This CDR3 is CASSPAGTRLHERFF. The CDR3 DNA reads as TGTGCCAGCAGCCCCGCCGGGACAAGGTTGCATGAGCGGTTCTTC.

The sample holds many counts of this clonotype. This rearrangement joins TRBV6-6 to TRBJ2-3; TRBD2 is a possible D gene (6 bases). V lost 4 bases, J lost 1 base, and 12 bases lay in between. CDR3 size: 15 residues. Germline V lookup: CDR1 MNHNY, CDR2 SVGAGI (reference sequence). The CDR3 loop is CASSWGTGGTDTQYF. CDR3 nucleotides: TGTGCCAGCAGTTGGGGGACTGGTGGCACAGATACGCAGTATTTT.

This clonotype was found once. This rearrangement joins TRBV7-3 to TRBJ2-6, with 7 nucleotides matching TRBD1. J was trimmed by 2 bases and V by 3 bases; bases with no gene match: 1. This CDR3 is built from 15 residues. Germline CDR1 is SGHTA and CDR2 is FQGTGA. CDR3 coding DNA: TGTGCCAGCAGCTTGACAGGGCCTGGGGCCAACGTCCTGACTTTC. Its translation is CASSLTGPGANVLTF.

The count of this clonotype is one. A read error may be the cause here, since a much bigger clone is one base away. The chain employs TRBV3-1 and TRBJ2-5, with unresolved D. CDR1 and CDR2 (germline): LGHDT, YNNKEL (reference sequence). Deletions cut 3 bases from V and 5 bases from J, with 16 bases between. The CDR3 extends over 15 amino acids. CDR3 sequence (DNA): TGTGCCAGCAGCCACCTGGTGGGGTCCTCGGAGACCCAGTACTTC. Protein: CASSHLVGSSETQYF.

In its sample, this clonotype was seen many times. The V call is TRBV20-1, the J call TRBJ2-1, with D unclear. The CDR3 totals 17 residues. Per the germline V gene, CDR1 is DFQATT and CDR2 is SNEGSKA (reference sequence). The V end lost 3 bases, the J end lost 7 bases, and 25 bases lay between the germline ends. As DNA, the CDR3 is TGCAGTGCTAGTGCCCTCGTTCATTCGGGCGCATCGAATGAGCAGTTCTTC. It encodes CSASALVHSGASNEQFF.

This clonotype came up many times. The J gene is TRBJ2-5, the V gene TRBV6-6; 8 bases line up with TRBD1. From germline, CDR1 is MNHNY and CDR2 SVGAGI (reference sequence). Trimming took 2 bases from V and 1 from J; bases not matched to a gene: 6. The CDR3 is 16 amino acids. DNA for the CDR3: TGTGCCAGCAGTTACCCCTCGACAGGGGTCCAAGAGACCCAGTACTTC. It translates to CASSYPSTGVQETQYF.

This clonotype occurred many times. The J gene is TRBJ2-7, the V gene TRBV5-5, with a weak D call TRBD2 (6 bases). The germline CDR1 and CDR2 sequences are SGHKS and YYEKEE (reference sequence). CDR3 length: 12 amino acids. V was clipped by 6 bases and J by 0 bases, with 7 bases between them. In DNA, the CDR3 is TGTGCCAGCACCGGGAGCTCCTACGAGCAGTACTTC. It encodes CASTGSSYEQYF.

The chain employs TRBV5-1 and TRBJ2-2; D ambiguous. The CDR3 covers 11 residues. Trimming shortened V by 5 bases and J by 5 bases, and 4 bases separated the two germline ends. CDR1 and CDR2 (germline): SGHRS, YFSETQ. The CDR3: CASSETGELFF. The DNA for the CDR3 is TGCGCCAGCAGTGAAACCGGGGAGCTGTTTTTT.

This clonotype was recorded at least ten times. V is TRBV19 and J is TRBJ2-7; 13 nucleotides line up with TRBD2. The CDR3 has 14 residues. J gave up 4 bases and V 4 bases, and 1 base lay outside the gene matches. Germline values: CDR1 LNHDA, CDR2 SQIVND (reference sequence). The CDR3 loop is CASSRTSGRYEQYF. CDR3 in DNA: TGTGCCAGTAGTAGGACTAGCGGGAGATACGAGCAGTACTTC.

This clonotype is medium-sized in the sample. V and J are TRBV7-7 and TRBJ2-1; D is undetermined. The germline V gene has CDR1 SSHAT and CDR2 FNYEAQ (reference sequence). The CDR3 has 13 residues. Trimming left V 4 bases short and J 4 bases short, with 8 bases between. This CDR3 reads CASSSARYNEQFF. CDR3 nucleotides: TGTGCCAGCAGCTCAGCGAGATACAATGAGCAGTTCTTC.

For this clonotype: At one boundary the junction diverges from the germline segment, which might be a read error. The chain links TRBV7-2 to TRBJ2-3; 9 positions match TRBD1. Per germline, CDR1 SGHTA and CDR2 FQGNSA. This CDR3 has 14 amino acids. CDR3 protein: CASSITGGTDMQYF. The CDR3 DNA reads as TGTGCCAGCAGCATAACAGGGGGCACAGATATGCAGTATTTT.

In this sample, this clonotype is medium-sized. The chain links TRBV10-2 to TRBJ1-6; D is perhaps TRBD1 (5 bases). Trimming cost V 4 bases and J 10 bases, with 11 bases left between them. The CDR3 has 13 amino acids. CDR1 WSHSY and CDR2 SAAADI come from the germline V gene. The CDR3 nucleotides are TGCGCCAGCAGTGTCAGGGTGGAGTCACCCCTCCACTTT. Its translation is CASSVRVESPLHF.

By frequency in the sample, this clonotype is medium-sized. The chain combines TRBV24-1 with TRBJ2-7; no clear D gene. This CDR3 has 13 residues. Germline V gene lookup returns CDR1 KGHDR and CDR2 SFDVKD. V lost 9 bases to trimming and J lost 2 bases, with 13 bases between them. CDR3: CATSLRPPYEQYF. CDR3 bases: TGTGCCACCTCCCTCCGGCCCCCCTACGAGCAGTACTTC.

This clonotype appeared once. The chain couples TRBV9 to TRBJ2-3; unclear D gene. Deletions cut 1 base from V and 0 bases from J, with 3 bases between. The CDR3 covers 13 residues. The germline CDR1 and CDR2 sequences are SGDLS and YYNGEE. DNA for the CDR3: TGTGCCAGCAGCGTAACGAGCACAGATACGCAGTATTTT. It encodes CASSVTSTDTQYF.

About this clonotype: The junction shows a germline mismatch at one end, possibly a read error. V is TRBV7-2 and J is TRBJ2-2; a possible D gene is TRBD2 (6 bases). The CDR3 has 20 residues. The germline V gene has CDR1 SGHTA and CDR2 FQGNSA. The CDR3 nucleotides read TGCGCCAGCAGCCAAGACTTCGGGACTCACACGTTGGAATTCACCGGGGAGCTGTTTTTT. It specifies CASSQDFGTHTLEFTGELFF.

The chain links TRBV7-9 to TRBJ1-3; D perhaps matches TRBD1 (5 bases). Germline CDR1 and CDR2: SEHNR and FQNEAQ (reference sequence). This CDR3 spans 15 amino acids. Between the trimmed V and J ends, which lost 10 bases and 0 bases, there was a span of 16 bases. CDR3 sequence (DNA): TGTGCCACCCTGGAGGGGTCACTCTCTGGAAACACCATATATTTT. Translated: CATLEGSLSGNTIYF.

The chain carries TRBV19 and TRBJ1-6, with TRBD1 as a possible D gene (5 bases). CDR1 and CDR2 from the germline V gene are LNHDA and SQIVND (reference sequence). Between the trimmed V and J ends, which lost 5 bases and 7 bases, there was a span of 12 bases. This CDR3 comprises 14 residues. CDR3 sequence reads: CASSPDRENSPLHF. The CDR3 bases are TGTGCCAGTAGTCCTGACAGAGAAAATTCACCCCTCCACTTT.

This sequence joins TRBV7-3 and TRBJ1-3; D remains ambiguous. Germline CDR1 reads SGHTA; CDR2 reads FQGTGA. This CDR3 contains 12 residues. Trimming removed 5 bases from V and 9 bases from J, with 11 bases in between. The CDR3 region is CASSPTDSTIYF. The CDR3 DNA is TGTGCCAGCAGCCCGACGGATAGCACCATATATTTT.